This passage covers 14 T cell receptor beta chains from one sample sequenced in a study of shared clonotypes between healthy human individuals. The method was immunoSEQ multiplex PCR; TCRdb's version includes in-frame clones alone and lacks a portion of them. The sample lists some 240,000 clones, approximately 65% occurring once. Material for sequencing was memory CD4+ T cells sorted from blood. Subset described: CD45RA-negative fraction. The origin of the receptors is a man aged 25-45 years in good health.

The chain is built from TRBV25-1 and TRBJ2-3; no clear D gene. The CDR3 contains 15 residues. Trimming took off 5 bases at V and 5 bases at J, with 17 bases between the two ends. Per germline, CDR1 MGHDK and CDR2 SYGVNS. The chain's CDR3 is CASSSKTPAQDTQYF. The CDR3 coding sequence is TGTGCCAGCAGTAGTAAAACGCCGGCACAAGATACGCAGTATTTT.

This chain uses TRBV5-4 with TRBJ1-2; TRBD1 matches 9 bases. The trim removed 4 bases at V and 5 bases at J, leaving 6 bases unmatched. Germline V gene lookup returns CDR1 SGHNT and CDR2 YYREEE (reference sequence). The CDR3 totals 14 residues. This CDR3 is CASSARTGEYGYTF. The CDR3 coding sequence is TGTGCCAGCAGCGCCAGGACAGGGGAATATGGCTACACCTTC.

The V and J genes are TRBV19 and TRBJ2-1; perhaps TRBD2 as D (5 bases). The CDR3 has 14 amino acids. Germline V CDR1 and CDR2: LNHDA, SQIVND (reference sequence). Trimming took 5 bases from V and 5 from J, leaving 13 bases between them. CDR3 nucleotide sequence: TGTGCCAGTAGTCCCTGGACGGGGAACAATGAGCAGTTCTTC. Amino acids: CASSPWTGNNEQFF.

This clone was observed a handful of times. The chain combines TRBV10-3 with TRBJ1-2, with D uncertain. The CDR3 spans 11 residues. Germline V gives CDR1 ENHRY, CDR2 SYGVKD. The germline V and J ends were trimmed by 11 bases and 8 bases, with 15 bases remaining between them. The CDR3 DNA is TGTGCCTCACGCGCAAAGGGCGGCTACACCTTC. This gives the protein CASRAKGGYTF.

J is TRBJ2-5 and V is TRBV7-3; 9 nucleotides line up with TRBD1. CDR3 length: 16 amino acids. CDR1 and CDR2 from the germline V gene are SGHTA and FQGTGA. The J segment lost 1 base and the V segment lost 2 bases, leaving 5 bases of the junction unmatched. The CDR3 loop reads CASSLDRGRIQETQYF. CDR3 sequence (DNA): TGTGCCAGCAGCTTAGACAGGGGGAGAATCCAAGAGACCCAGTACTTC.

The rearrangement uses TRBV28 and TRBJ2-7; 11 bases are shared with TRBD2. V lost 4 bases, J lost 2 bases, and 4 bases stayed unmatched. The CDR3 spans 15 residues. The germline CDR1 and CDR2 sequences are MDHEN and SYDVKM. The CDR3 nucleotides read TGTGCCAGCAGTTCCCTAGCGGGGGGACCCTACGAGCAGTACTTC. This codes for CASSSLAGGPYEQYF.

Of note for this clone: Other DNA sequences in this sample translate to the same CDR3. This chain joins TRBV7-9 and TRBJ1-3; D unclear. The CDR3 sequence is 16 residues long. With 0 bases removed from V and 0 bases from J, the gap between germline ends came to 9 bases. In germline, CDR1 is SEHNR, CDR2 FQNEAQ (reference sequence). CDR3: CASSLAGSYSGNTIYF. DNA of the CDR3: TGTGCCAGCAGCTTAGCAGGCTCCTACTCTGGAAACACCATATATTTT. The entire variable domain, with the rest obtained from reference TRBV7-9 and TRBJ1-3, is as follows: DTGVSQNPRHKITKRGQNVTFRCDPISEHNRLYWYRQTLGQGPEFLTYFQNEAQLEKSRLLSDRFSAERPKGSFSTLEIQRTEQGDSAMYLCASSLAGSYSGNTIYFGEGSWLTVV.

The J gene is TRBJ2-5, the V gene TRBV19; a possible D gene is TRBD1 (6 bases). Trimming pared 8 bases from V and 5 bases from J, leaving 24 bases between. Per germline, CDR1 LNHDA and CDR2 SQIVND (reference sequence). The CDR3 runs to 16 residues. The CDR3 region has the DNA TGTGCCAGTGGGGGCCGCCCGGGTTCCTCGAAGGAGACCCAGTACTTC. This codes for CASGGRPGSSKETQYF. The full variable domain, in which reference TRBV19 and TRBJ2-5 provide the parts outside the CDR3, is DGGITQSPKYLFRKEGQNVTLSCEQNLNHDAMYWYRQDPGQGLRLIYYSQIVNDFQKGDIAEGYSVSREKKESFPLTVTSAQKNPTAFYLCASGGRPGSSKETQYFGPGTRLLVL.

The chain joins TRBV28 to TRBJ1-5; 10 bases are a match to TRBD1. The J segment lost 7 bases and the V segment lost 2 bases, leaving 5 bases of the junction unmatched. The CDR3 is 15 residues long. Germline values: CDR1 MDHEN, CDR2 SYDVKM. CDR3 residues: CASSLATGGWQPQHF. CDR3 sequence (DNA): TGTGCCAGCAGTTTAGCGACAGGGGGCTGGCAGCCCCAGCATTTT.

About this clone: The same CDR3 is also encoded by other DNA sequences in this sample. The chain joins TRBV2 to TRBJ2-7, with 8 bases fitting TRBD1. Germline CDR1 reads SNHLY; CDR2 reads FYNNEI. The CDR3 loop spans 12 amino acids. With 6 bases clipped from V and 3 bases from J, the junction kept 1 base outside the gene matches. The CDR3, as DNA: TGTGCCAGCAGCGGACAGGGCTACGAGCAGTACTTC. Amino acids: CASSGQGYEQYF.

The V and J genes are TRBV25-1 and TRBJ2-7, with 8 bases that match TRBD2. Germline V gene lookup returns CDR1 MGHDK and CDR2 SYGVNS. The CDR3 is made up of 15 amino acids. The junction had 3 bases not matched to a gene; V was cut back by 1 base and J by 1 base. CDR3 in amino acids: CASSELGGRSYEQYF. In DNA form, the CDR3 reads TGTGCCAGCAGTGAATTGGGCGGGAGGTCCTACGAGCAGTACTTC.

At least ten counts were recorded for this clone. Other DNA sequences from this sample encode an identical CDR3 as well. The chain uses TRBV27 and TRBJ2-1; 9 nucleotides align to TRBD1. The V gene's germline CDR1 is MNHEY and CDR2 SMNVEV (reference sequence). The CDR3 length is 13 residues. After removal of 3 bases from V and 10 bases from J, the junction contained 4 bases not matched to a gene. The CDR3 protein is CASSFPGTGEQFF. CDR3 nucleotides: TGTGCCAGCAGTTTCCCTGGGACAGGGGAGCAGTTCTTC.

V usage is TRBV30 and J usage is TRBJ1-5, with 11 bases that match TRBD1. Germline CDR1 reads GTSNPN; CDR2 reads SVGIG (reference sequence). The CDR3 runs 17 residues. After removal of 0 bases from V and 4 bases from J, the junction contained 8 bases not matched to a gene. In nucleotides, the CDR3 is TGTGCCTGGAGTGTACCCGGGGACAGGGGGGGTAATCAGCCCCAGCATTTT. The encoded protein is CAWSVPGDRGGNQPQHF.

The CDR3 sequence: CASSGTGSATQYF. DNA for the CDR3: TGTGCCAGCAGTGGAACAGGGTCGGCGACCCAGTACTTC. This sequence joins TRBV6-1 and TRBJ2-5; the D gene is possibly TRBD1 (6 bases). Germline CDR1 is MNHNS and CDR2 is SASEGT. The CDR3 sequence is 13 residues long. The germline V and J ends were trimmed by 4 bases and 7 bases, with 13 bases remaining between them.